This T cell receptor (beta chain) was observed in a study of T cell clonality in common variable immunodeficiency. Donors gave roughly 5 to 8 ml heparinized peripheral whole blood. Overall study results and limits: The cause of increased CVID clonality remains unclear without subpopulation sequencing. Compared with controls, CVID subjects had fewer shared TCRbeta clones. Reportedly, TCR beta sequences from common variable immunodeficiency showed fewer deletions and N-nucleotide insertions.

As concerns this clone: The antigen remains undetermined.

Sequencing input was equivalent genomic DNA from CVID and controls. TCRdb's table, derived via immunoSEQ multiplex PCR, lists solely in-frame clones and lacks some. The sample shows 15,000 to 20,000 clones, none of them appearing just once. The receptor was derived from a human donor with common variable immunodeficiency. Specimen: peripheral blood mononuclear cells.

The sequenced CDR3 bases are TGTGCCAGCAGCCAGGACAGGTACACAGATACG. This gives the protein CASSQDRYTDT. The whole CDR3 sequence reads CASSQDRYTDTQYF. The chain joins TRBV7-3 to TRBJ2-3; 7 nucleotides agree with TRBD1. The read stops 3 residues short of the end of the CDR3; the missing end is completed from the germline J gene. V was pared by 5 bases and J by 2 bases, with 4 bases of the junction left unmatched. The V gene's germline CDR1 is SGHTA and CDR2 FQGTGA. The CDR3 is made up of 14 amino acids. The complete variable domain, with remaining parts taken from reference TRBV7-3 and TRBJ2-3, reads GAGVSQTPSNKVTEKGKYVELRCDPISGHTALYWYRQSLGQGPEFLIYFQGTGAADDSGLPNDRFFAVRPEGSVSTLKIQRTERGDSAVYLCASSQDRYTDTQYFGPGTRLTVL.